This passage covers 8 T cell receptor beta chains from one sample sequenced in a study of T cells of healthy individuals. TCRdb passed the 5' RACE reads through MiXCR, listing each CDR3 protein once. The profile shows around 63,000 distinct CDR3 sequences, 15% to 20% of them singletons. Source of these receptors: a human donor in good health.

The V and J genes are TRBV6-2 or TRBV6-3 and TRBJ2-1, with 7 positions matching TRBD2. The CDR3 runs 14 residues. Germline values: CDR1 MNHEY, CDR2 SVGEGT. With 5 bases clipped from V and 5 bases from J, the junction kept 6 bases outside the gene matches. In DNA, the CDR3 is TGTGCCAGCAGTAGCAGCGGGACTCACAATGAGCAGTTCTTC. It specifies CASSSSGTHNEQFF.

As concerns this clonotype: A much larger clone differs from this one at a single base, so this may be a read error. The V and J genes are TRBV9 and TRBJ2-7, with D possibly being TRBD2 (6 bases). Trimming shortened V by 2 bases and J by 6 bases, and 15 bases separated the two germline ends. The V gene's germline CDR1 is SGDLS and CDR2 YYNGEE. The length of the CDR3 is 14 residues. In nucleotides, the CDR3 is TGTGCCAGCAGCGTTGACGTGGCGGGGCGCGAGCAGTACTTC. Amino acids: CASSVDVAGREQYF.

This clonotype was picked up many times. The chain links TRBV2 to TRBJ2-7, with D maybe TRBD1 (6 bases). Germline V gene data show CDR1 as SNHLY and CDR2 as FYNNEI. The CDR3 covers 16 residues. The germline V and J ends were trimmed by 6 bases and 3 bases, with 21 bases remaining between them. This CDR3 is CASRQEAGTTVYEQYF. In DNA form, the CDR3 reads TGTGCCAGCAGGCAAGAGGCCGGGACAACCGTCTACGAGCAGTACTTC.

This clonotype was seen many times. V gene TRBV5-4 combines with J gene TRBJ2-7; 9 positions match TRBD2. CDR1 and CDR2 from the germline V gene are SGHNT and YYREEE (reference sequence). Germline trimming cut 4 bases from V and 2 bases from J; bases unmatched to any gene: 7. This CDR3 is built from 15 residues. The CDR3 DNA follows: TGTGCCAGCAGCCCGGCGGGAGGGGTCACCTACGAGCAGTACTTC. It is translated as CASSPAGGVTYEQYF.

This clonotype showed up just a few times. The CDR3 DNA reads as TGTGCCAGCAGTTTAATAGATAGCAATCAGCCCCAGCATTTT. This sequence encodes CASSLIDSNQPQHF. V is TRBV27 and J is TRBJ1-5; D uncertain. CDR1 and CDR2 from the germline V gene are MNHEY and SMNVEV (reference sequence). Trimming shortened V by 2 bases and J by 0 bases, and 5 bases separated the two germline ends. The CDR3 runs to 14 residues.

This clonotype appeared many times. The chain uses TRBV6-5 and TRBJ1-5; D may be TRBD1 (6 bases). Trimming removed 1 base at V and 1 base at J, with 35 bases between. The CDR3 contains 24 residues. The germline gives CDR1 MNHEY, CDR2 SVGAGI. Here the CDR3 reads CASSYYFFGIRLTGTPFSNQPQHF. The CDR3 DNA reads TGTGCCAGCAGTTACTATTTTTTTGGTATAAGGTTAACAGGGACCCCTTTCAGCAATCAGCCCCAGCATTTT.

This clonotype has ten or more counts. V is TRBV29-1 and J is TRBJ2-5, with D unclear. This CDR3 spans 14 amino acids. The germline V gene encodes CDR1 SQVTM and CDR2 ANQGSEA. V lost 0 bases, J lost 2 bases, and 10 bases lay in between. Here the CDR3 reads CSVEDYSEQETQYF. The CDR3 DNA sequence: TGCAGCGTTGAAGATTACAGCGAGCAAGAGACCCAGTACTTC.

The gene calls are TRBV15 and TRBJ2-5; D gene uncertain. V was cut by 1 base and J by 3 bases, with 3 bases left in between. The CDR3 is 12 amino acids. The germline V gene has CDR1 LNHNV and CDR2 YYDKDF (reference sequence). CDR3 DNA: TGTGCCACCAGCAGAGGCGAAGAGACCCAGTACTTC. Its protein product is CATSRGEETQYF.